This entry describes one T cell receptor (beta chain). Enrolled during active infection, Seattle patients were then followed longitudinally. This sample is part of a study of blood T cell repertoires in COVID-19. On the study more broadly: PBMCs, B-cell-depleted T cells, or T cells were the source of the cDNA or gDNA that made up the material.

The ends were cut back, 7 bases at V and 2 bases at J, with 6 bases in the middle. Germline V gives CDR1 MDHEN, CDR2 SYDVKM. The CDR3 contains 11 residues. Data came from immunoSEQ multiplex PCR; TCRdb stores just in-frame clones and leaves some out. The data show more than 200,000 clones, roughly 80% seen once. Sequenced input: peripheral blood. The chain is built from TRBV28 and TRBJ2-7; D gene unclear. The TCR was taken from a woman older than 75 with COVID-19, enrolled during active disease. The CDR3 DNA sequence: TGTGCCAGCAAAAGCCCCTACGAGCAGTACTTC. Amino acids: CASKSPYEQYF.